What follows are 20 T cell receptor beta chains derived from one specimen sequenced in a study of blood T cell repertoires in COVID-19 (TCRdb year 2020). Library creation used the immunoSEQ multiplex PCR assay. Entries here come from immuneACCESS through TCRdb and include only in-frame sequences with V and J called. Some clones fail to appear in such tables; in the studies checked, an unresolved V gene covers under half of the shortfall, and the cause of the remainder is unknown. In all, the sample holds roughly 200,000 clones, and roughly 88% of those were seen once. About 4% of the sample comes from the top ten. The sample comprised PBMCs or T cells enriched from blood (not recorded which). These TCRs come from a woman in her thirties or forties with acute COVID-19.

V gene TRBV4-3 combines with J gene TRBJ2-2, with a weak D call TRBD1 (6 bases). Trimming left V 3 bases short and J 0 bases short, with 14 bases between. The CDR3 has 17 amino acids. Germline-derived CDR1 and CDR2 are LGHNA and YSLEER. CDR3 in DNA: TGCGCCAGCAGCCAGGGGTTTGGGACACCGAACACCGGGGAGCTGTTTTTT. Its protein is CASSQGFGTPNTGELFF.

This chain links TRBV29-1 with TRBJ2-5; D may be TRBD1 (6 bases). The CDR3 contains 15 residues. CDR1 and CDR2 from the germline V gene are SQVTM and ANQGSEA. V dropped 3 bases and J dropped 4 bases, with 18 bases sitting between them. The CDR3 region is CSVEQGQDFRETQYF. For the CDR3, the DNA is TGCAGCGTTGAGCAGGGGCAAGATTTTAGAGAGACCCAGTACTTC.

This clone was detected only once. The rearrangement joins TRBV6-5 to TRBJ1-6; D gene uncertain. V was trimmed by 2 bases and J by 8 bases, leaving 7 bases between them. Germline CDR1 MNHEY, CDR2 SVGAGI. The CDR3 loop spans 13 amino acids. The CDR3 protein is CASSYRRDSPLHF. CDR3 DNA sequence: TGTGCCAGCAGTTACCGGAGGGATTCACCCCTCCACTTT.

This chain links TRBV12-3 or TRBV12-4 with TRBJ2-7, with D hard to call. CDR3 length: 11 amino acids. V lost 3 bases, J lost 7 bases, and 7 bases lay in between. The CDR3 region has the DNA TGTGCCAGCAGTTTCGGCAGGGAGCAGTACGTC. This codes for CASSFGREQYV.

Turning to this clone: At the DNA level, this CDR3 is encoded by other sequences in the same sample as well. This chain joins TRBV9 and TRBJ1-1, with a possible D match to TRBD1 (5 bases). This CDR3 is 14 amino acids long. Germline lookup yields CDR1 SGDLS and CDR2 YYNGEE. Trimming stripped 0 bases from V and 4 bases from J, with 10 bases between. The CDR3 sequence is CASSVGDRGTEAFF. In nucleotides, the CDR3 is TGTGCCAGCAGCGTAGGAGACAGAGGCACTGAAGCTTTCTTT.

The rearrangement joins TRBV2 to TRBJ1-4; 8 bases match TRBD1. Germline V lookup: CDR1 SNHLY, CDR2 FYNNEI. The CDR3 spans 17 residues. After removal of 3 bases from V and 7 bases from J, the junction contained 13 bases not matched to a gene. CDR3 DNA: TGTGCCAGCAGTGACCCCCCTCGGACAGGGCCTTTTGAAAAACTGTTTTTT. Protein: CASSDPPRTGPFEKLFF. Using reference TRBV2 and TRBJ1-4 for the parts outside the CDR3, the full variable domain is EPEVTQTPSHQVTQMGQEVILRCVPISNHLYFYWYRQILGQKVEFLVSFYNNEISEKSEIFDDQFSVERPDGSNFTLKIRSTKLEDSAMYFCASSDPPRTGPFEKLFFGSGTQLSVL.

This chain connects TRBV13 to TRBJ2-5, with 9 bases identical to TRBD2. Germline values: CDR1 PRHDT, CDR2 FYEKMQ (reference sequence). The CDR3 has 13 residues. J lost 6 bases, V lost 5 bases, and 4 bases had no gene match. The CDR3 bases are TGTGCCAGCAGCGGGACTAGCTCGAAGACCCAGTACTTC. Protein product: CASSGTSSKTQYF.

The CDR3 DNA follows: TGCGCCAGCAGCTACGGGAGCTCCTACGAGCAGTACGTC. It yields the protein CASSYGSSYEQYV. This chain links TRBV5-1 with TRBJ2-7, with D possibly being TRBD2 (6 bases). Between the trimmed V and J ends, which lost 3 bases and 0 bases, there was a span of 7 bases. The CDR3 consists of 13 residues. Germline lookup yields CDR1 SGHRS and CDR2 YFSETQ.

V and J are TRBV7-9 and TRBJ2-7, with TRBD1 matching over 8 bases. CDR1 and CDR2 (germline): SEHNR, FQNEAQ (reference sequence). V was pared by 5 bases and J by 4 bases, with 1 base of the junction left unmatched. The CDR3 length is 12 residues. The CDR3 spells CASSRDRYEQYV. In DNA, the CDR3 is TGTGCCAGCAGCCGGGACAGGTACGAGCAGTACGTC.

The rearrangement joins TRBV6-5 to TRBJ1-2; D remains unclear. Germline assignment: CDR1 MNHEY and CDR2 SVGAGI. The CDR3 is made up of 13 amino acids. The ends were cut back, 3 bases at V and 4 bases at J, with 9 bases in the middle. The CDR3 reads CASSYGDFYGYTF. In DNA, the CDR3 is TGTGCCAGCAGTTATGGCGACTTCTATGGCTACACCTTC.

This clone was observed at least ten times. V is TRBV19 and J is TRBJ1-2; TRBD1 is a possible D gene (6 bases). Germline lookup yields CDR1 LNHDA and CDR2 SQIVND (reference sequence). V was cut by 3 bases and J by 6 bases, with 11 bases left in between. The CDR3 length is 13 residues. The CDR3 here is CASSIGQGHGYTF. Written as DNA, the CDR3 is TGTGCCAGTAGTATCGGCCAGGGGCATGGCTACACCTTC.

DNA for the CDR3: TGTGCCAGTAGTATCGGAGCCCTCCCAGGGGGAAGGACTGAAGCTTTCTTT. This translates into CASSIGALPGGRTEAFF. The genes are TRBV19 and TRBJ1-1, with TRBD1 matching over 7 bases. This CDR3 is built from 17 residues. Germline V gene lookup returns CDR1 LNHDA and CDR2 SQIVND (reference sequence). After removal of 3 bases from V and 5 bases from J, the junction contained 15 bases not matched to a gene.

This chain joins TRBV10-3 and TRBJ2-1; a weak D match, TRBD2 (7 bases). The germline V and J ends were trimmed by 6 bases and 8 bases, with 23 bases remaining between them. The CDR3 is 16 amino acids. Germline V gene data show CDR1 as ENHRY and CDR2 as SYGVKD. The CDR3 is CAIRRGGGPSEHEQFF. Written as DNA, the CDR3 is TGTGCCATCAGACGCGGCGGGGGCCCATCAGAGCATGAGCAGTTCTTC.

Only one count was recorded for this clone. The chain is built from TRBV10-2 and TRBJ1-5, with D uncertain. Between the trimmed V and J ends, which lost 4 bases and 0 bases, there was a span of 13 bases. Germline V gene lookup returns CDR1 WSHSY and CDR2 SAAADI. The length of the CDR3 is 16 residues. DNA for the CDR3: TGCGCCAGCAGTGTGAACCCCATCTATAGCAATCAGCCCCAGCATTTT. Translation gives CASSVNPIYSNQPQHF.

The chain carries TRBV5-1 and TRBJ1-1; maybe TRBD1 (6 bases). Trimming took off 0 bases at V and 1 base at J, with 10 bases between the two ends. This CDR3 contains 15 residues. CDR1 and CDR2 (germline): SGHRS, YFSETQ. The DNA of the CDR3 is TGCGCCAGCAGCTTGGCAGGGGTTTCGAACACTGAAGCTTTCTTT. Amino acids: CASSLAGVSNTEAFF.

The CDR3: CASSTRQNSNQPQHF. The CDR3 bases are TGTGCCAGCAGTACCCGACAGAATAGCAATCAGCCCCAGCATTTT. The J gene is TRBJ1-5, the V gene TRBV27, with D perhaps matching TRBD1 (5 bases). Germline V CDR1 and CDR2: MNHEY, SMNVEV (reference sequence). There are 15 residues in the CDR3. Trimming removed 5 bases at V and 0 bases at J, with 11 bases between.

This clone came up a few times. The chain joins TRBV7-3 to TRBJ1-1; TRBD1 aligns across 7 bases. The ends lost 5 bases at V and 7 bases at J; junction bases unmatched: 10. The CDR3 is made up of 14 amino acids. Germline CDR1 and CDR2: SGHTA and FQGTGA. CDR3 DNA sequence: TGTGCCAGCAGCCCCGGACAGGCCATTAATGAAGCTTTCTTT. Translated: CASSPGQAINEAFF.

The chain has TRBV12-5 and TRBJ2-2; D perhaps matches TRBD1 (6 bases). V lost 9 bases, J lost 4 bases, and 12 bases lay in between. CDR1 is LGHNT, CDR2 FRNRAP, per germline. The CDR3 runs 13 residues. The CDR3 spells CASRGPSTGELFF. CDR3 nucleotide sequence: TGTGCTAGCAGGGGCCCGTCCACCGGGGAGCTGTTTTTT.

This chain joins TRBV9 and TRBJ2-1; D gene unclear. Trimming took off 0 bases at V and 9 bases at J, with 16 bases between the two ends. The V gene's germline CDR1 is SGDLS and CDR2 YYNGEE. The CDR3 is made up of 15 amino acids. CDR3 DNA: TGTGCCAGCAGCGTAGGGGTCAGGAAACAAGGTGAGCAGTTCTTC. Translation gives CASSVGVRKQGEQFF. Variable domain in full (rest from reference TRBV9 and TRBJ2-1): DSGVTQTPKHLITATGQRVTLRCSPRSGDLSVYWYQQSLDQGLQFLIQYYNGEERAKGNILERFSAQQFPDLHSELNLSSLELGDSALYFCASSVGVRKQGEQFFGPGTRLTVL.

The chain couples TRBV7-6 to TRBJ1-1; 9 bases are a match to TRBD1. Germline CDR1 and CDR2: SGHVS and FNYEAQ. The V and J ends lost 4 bases and 1 base, in that order; junction bases with no gene match: 10. The CDR3 totals 17 residues. As DNA, the CDR3 is TGTGCCAGCAGCTCACAGGGGGCCGGGGTAGGGAACACTGAAGCTTTCTTT. It is translated as CASSSQGAGVGNTEAFF. The whole variable domain, remainder taken from reference TRBV7-6 and TRBJ1-1, is GAGVSQSPRYKVTKRGQDVALRCDPISGHVSLYWYRQALGQGPEFLTYFNYEAQQDKSGLPNDRFSAERPEGSISTLTIQRTEQRDSAMYRCASSSQGAGVGNTEAFFGQGTRLTVV.